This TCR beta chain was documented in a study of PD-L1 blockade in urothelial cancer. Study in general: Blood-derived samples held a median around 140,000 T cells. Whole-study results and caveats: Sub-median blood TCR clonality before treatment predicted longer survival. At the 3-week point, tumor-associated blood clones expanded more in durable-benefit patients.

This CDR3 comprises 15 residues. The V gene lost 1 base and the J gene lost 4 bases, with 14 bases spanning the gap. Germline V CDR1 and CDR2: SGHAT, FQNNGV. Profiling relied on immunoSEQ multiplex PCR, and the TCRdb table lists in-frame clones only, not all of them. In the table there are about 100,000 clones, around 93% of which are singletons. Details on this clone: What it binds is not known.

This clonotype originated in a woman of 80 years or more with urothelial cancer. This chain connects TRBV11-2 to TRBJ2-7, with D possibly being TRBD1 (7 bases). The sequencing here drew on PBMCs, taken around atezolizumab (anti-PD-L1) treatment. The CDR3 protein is CASSLAGGSPYEQYF. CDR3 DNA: TGTGCCAGCAGCTTAGCAGGGGGGTCTCCTTACGAGCAGTACTTC. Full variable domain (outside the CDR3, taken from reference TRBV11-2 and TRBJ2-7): EAGVAQSPRYKIIEKRQSVAFWCNPISGHATLYWYQQILGQGPKLLIQFQNNGVVDDSQLPKDRFSAERLKGVDSTLKIQPAKLEDSAVYLCASSLAGGSPYEQYFGPGTRLTVT.